One and the same sample provided the 23 T cell receptor beta chains below, sequenced in a study of T cell changes during pregnancy in multiple sclerosis. The table came from immunoSEQ multiplex PCR; TCRdb's copy has only in-frame clones and leaves some out. This sample has roughly 110,000 clones, with about 90% found just once. Sequenced material: peripheral blood, taken before pregnancy. The receptors were sampled from a female donor with multiple sclerosis, enrolled in a pregnancy study.

The rearrangement links TRBV6-5 to TRBJ2-3, with a weak D call TRBD2 (5 bases). Trimming left V 8 bases short and J 0 bases short, with 15 bases between. Germline CDR1 is MNHEY and CDR2 is SVGAGI. This CDR3 spans 15 amino acids. The CDR3 bases are TGTGCCAGCCGCCCGGTGGGCGGGAGCACAGATACGCAGTATTTT. Translating it yields CASRPVGGSTDTQYF.

The J gene is TRBJ2-5, the V gene TRBV29-1; no firm D call. The germline V gene encodes CDR1 SQVTM and CDR2 ANQGSEA. Trimming stripped 4 bases from V and 0 bases from J, with 9 bases between. CDR3 length: 13 residues. The CDR3: CSVGGLYQETQYF. In DNA, the CDR3 is TGCAGCGTTGGAGGCCTTTACCAAGAGACCCAGTACTTC.

This chain uses TRBV13 with TRBJ2-3; D gene uncertain. The CDR3 runs to 12 residues. V was clipped by 6 bases and J by 1 base, with 5 bases between them. Per the germline V gene, CDR1 is PRHDT and CDR2 is FYEKMQ (reference sequence). CDR3 sequence: CASSGRTDTQYF. In nucleotides, the CDR3 is TGTGCCAGCAGTGGCCGCACAGATACGCAGTATTTT.

V gene TRBV9 combines with J gene TRBJ1-1; no clear D gene. Germline V gene lookup returns CDR1 SGDLS and CDR2 YYNGEE. The CDR3 consists of 14 residues. Trimming took 0 bases from V and 3 from J, leaving 9 bases between them. The chain's CDR3 is CASSVAGSDTEAFF. In nucleotides, the CDR3 is TGTGCCAGCAGCGTAGCTGGGAGCGACACTGAAGCTTTCTTT.

The chain couples TRBV4-2 to TRBJ1-2; weak D call: TRBD1 (6 bases). The V gene lost 0 bases and the J gene lost 5 bases, with 10 bases spanning the gap. This CDR3 has 14 residues. CDR1 is LGHNA and CDR2 is YNFKEQ in the germline V gene. CDR3: CASSQDAQGYGYTF. Here the CDR3 DNA reads TGTGCCAGCAGCCAAGACGCCCAGGGGTATGGCTACACCTTC.

The CDR3 DNA follows: TGTGCCAGCAGCTTGGCCCAGGGGCTCGGGTACGAGCAGTACTTC. Translating it yields CASSLAQGLGYEQYF. The rearrangement uses TRBV5-5 and TRBJ2-7; the D gene is possibly TRBD1 (6 bases). The CDR3 runs 15 residues. V lost 0 bases, J lost 4 bases, and 14 bases lay in between. Germline CDR1 SGHKS, CDR2 YYEKEE (reference sequence).

This chain links TRBV6-1 with TRBJ2-7; tentatively, D is TRBD1 (6 bases). V was cut by 4 bases and J by 1 base, with 11 bases left in between. Per germline, CDR1 MNHNS and CDR2 SASEGT. The CDR3 is made up of 14 amino acids. This chain's CDR3 is CASSGRGSSYEQYF. In DNA form, the CDR3 reads TGTGCCAGCAGTGGCAGGGGATCGTCCTACGAGCAGTACTTC.

This chain joins TRBV5-4 and TRBJ2-1, with D possibly being TRBD2 (5 bases). Germline CDR1 reads SGHNT; CDR2 reads YYREEE (reference sequence). The CDR3 loop spans 13 amino acids. V gave up 2 bases and J gave up 6 bases, with 9 bases separating them. CDR3 protein: CASSFLASNEQFF. CDR3 DNA sequence: TGTGCCAGCAGCTTCTTAGCGAGCAATGAGCAGTTCTTC.

The V and J genes are TRBV30 and TRBJ2-1; D unresolved. Per germline, CDR1 GTSNPN and CDR2 SVGIG (reference sequence). V gave up 1 base and J gave up 8 bases, with 9 bases separating them. The CDR3 is 12 residues long. The CDR3 sequence is CAWSDARHEQFF. The CDR3 region has the DNA TGTGCCTGGAGTGACGCGCGCCATGAGCAGTTCTTC.

The V gene is TRBV6-4, the J gene TRBJ2-3, with 7 bases identical to TRBD1. The V gene end was trimmed by 2 bases and the J gene end by 2 bases; junction bases not matched to a gene: 4. The length of the CDR3 is 15 residues. Germline V lookup: CDR1 MRHNA, CDR2 SNTAGT. CDR3 sequence: CASSDGGQITDTQYF. CDR3 nucleotides: TGTGCCAGCAGTGACGGGGGACAGATCACAGATACGCAGTATTTT.

This chain joins TRBV9 and TRBJ1-1; TRBD1 matches 9 bases. CDR1 SGDLS and CDR2 YYNGEE come from the germline V gene. The CDR3 has 15 residues. The V and J ends lost 0 bases and 3 bases, in that order; junction bases with no gene match: 3. CDR3 region: CASSVEGQGHTEAFF. CDR3 DNA sequence: TGTGCCAGCAGCGTAGAGGGACAGGGTCACACTGAAGCTTTCTTT.

The CDR3 sequence is CASSTTENTEAFF. For the CDR3, the DNA is TGCGCCAGCAGCACGACAGAGAACACTGAAGCTTTCTTT. The rearrangement uses TRBV5-1 and TRBJ1-1; D is perhaps TRBD1 (5 bases). Germline V gives CDR1 SGHRS, CDR2 YFSETQ. V was cut by 4 bases and J by 1 base, with 8 bases left in between. The CDR3 spans 13 residues.

The rearrangement joins TRBV11-1 to TRBJ1-4; 8 nucleotides line up with TRBD1. The CDR3 sequence is 17 residues long. The V and J ends lost 3 bases and 3 bases, in that order; junction bases with no gene match: 9. Germline V gene sequence: CDR1 SGHAT, CDR2 FQDESV (reference sequence). Written as DNA, the CDR3 is TGTGCCAGCAGCTTTGGACAGGGTCGGACGGCTAATGAAAAACTGTTTTTT. This translates into CASSFGQGRTANEKLFF. Based on the CDR3 plus reference TRBV11-1 and TRBJ1-4, the full variable domain is EAEVAQSPRYKITEKSQAVAFWCDPISGHATLYWYRQILGQGPELLVQFQDESVVDDSQLPKDRFSAERLKGVDSTLKIQPAELGDSAMYLCASSFGQGRTANEKLFFGSGTQLSVL.

V usage is TRBV5-5 and J usage is TRBJ2-1; 9 bases fit TRBD2. CDR3 size: 15 residues. The J segment lost 2 bases and the V segment lost 4 bases, leaving 4 bases of the junction unmatched. Germline CDR1 is SGHKS and CDR2 is YYEKEE (reference sequence). The CDR3 bases are TGTGCCAGCAGCCGGACTAGCGAGACCTACAATGAGCAGTTCTTC. This translates into CASSRTSETYNEQFF.

Only one count was recorded for this clone. The chain employs TRBV7-6 and TRBJ2-1; 10 nucleotides line up with TRBD2. Losses at the gene ends were 1 base for V and 6 bases for J; bases not matched to a gene: 12. The CDR3 sequence is 18 residues long. Looked up from germline, CDR1 is SGHVS and CDR2 is FNYEAQ. CDR3 sequence reads: CASSLDGRASGSANEQFF. The CDR3 DNA reads as TGTGCCAGCAGCTTAGATGGTCGGGCTAGCGGGAGTGCCAATGAGCAGTTCTTC.

The chain couples TRBV6-1 to TRBJ2-7; TRBD2 matches at 10 bases. The germline V gene has CDR1 MNHNS and CDR2 SASEGT. The CDR3 has 16 amino acids. J was trimmed by 3 bases and V by 4 bases; bases with no gene match: 9. Here the CDR3 DNA reads TGTGCCAGCAGTGTTTCTGGACTAGCGGAAGGCTACGAGCAGTACTTC. This codes for CASSVSGLAEGYEQYF.

This chain connects TRBV18 to TRBJ2-5; 8 positions match TRBD2. The junction had 9 bases not matched to a gene; V was cut back by 7 bases and J by 5 bases. From germline, CDR1 is KGHSH and CDR2 LQKENI. The CDR3 sequence is 14 residues long. The CDR3: CASFPGGGLETQYF. The CDR3, as DNA: TGTGCCAGCTTTCCCGGCGGGGGGCTCGAGACCCAGTACTTC.

This chain connects TRBV27 to TRBJ2-7, with D possibly being TRBD1 (5 bases). V was cut by 2 bases and J by 4 bases, with 15 bases left in between. Germline V gene sequence: CDR1 MNHEY, CDR2 SMNVEV (reference sequence). This CDR3 is 15 amino acids long. The CDR3 DNA is TGTGCCAGCAGTTTACAGGGCAGCCCCATGTACGAGCAGTACTTC. It encodes CASSLQGSPMYEQYF.

The chain uses TRBV6-1 and TRBJ2-5; the D gene is possibly TRBD1 (6 bases). Germline V gene lookup returns CDR1 MNHNS and CDR2 SASEGT. The CDR3 has 14 residues. V dropped 6 bases and J dropped 1 base, with 12 bases sitting between them. The CDR3 region has the DNA TGTGCCAGCAGCGAACAGGGTGGCCAAGAGACCCAGTACTTC. Protein product: CASSEQGGQETQYF.

This chain connects TRBV9 to TRBJ1-2, with 8 bases aligning to TRBD1. The CDR3 is 16 amino acids. The germline V gene encodes CDR1 SGDLS and CDR2 YYNGEE. Trimming at V came to 2 bases and at J to 6 bases, leaving 12 bases not matched to a gene. CDR3 sequence: CASSVRTGLKWNGYTF. DNA for the CDR3: TGTGCCAGCAGCGTTCGGACAGGGTTAAAGTGGAATGGCTACACCTTC.

This chain joins TRBV11-3 and TRBJ2-5; 12 bases map to TRBD1. CDR3 length equals 17 residues. The junction had 11 bases not matched to a gene; V was cut back by 4 bases and J by 5 bases. Germline CDR1 SGHNT, CDR2 YENEEA. In DNA, the CDR3 is TGTGCCAGCAGCTCGTCCCGGGACAGGGGGCTGGGGGAGACCCAGTACTTC. Translated: CASSSSRDRGLGETQYF.

The chain combines TRBV5-1 with TRBJ2-7; 11 positions match TRBD2. V dropped 4 bases and J dropped 2; count of bases not matched to a gene: 8. Germline-derived CDR1 and CDR2 are SGHRS and YFSETQ. The length of the CDR3 is 16 residues. CDR3 nucleotides: TGCGCCAGCAGCCACACAACTAGCGGGAGCCCCTACGAGCAGTACTTC. Protein: CASSHTTSGSPYEQYF.

The chain joins TRBV10-3 to TRBJ1-1; D ambiguous. The CDR3 contains 9 residues. Trimming removed 8 bases from V and 11 bases from J, with 9 bases in between. The germline gives CDR1 ENHRY, CDR2 SYGVKD. The CDR3 bases are TGTGCCATCCTCCATGAGGCTTTCTTT. Its translation: CAILHEAFF.